A single sample is the source of the 16 T cell receptor beta chains below, sequenced in a study of beta chain features in type 1 diabetes (dated by TCRdb to the late 2010s). Paper-wide results and their limitations: Type 1 diabetes patients showed a moderate but significant shortening of TCRB CDR3 length in all four CD4+ subsets.

Libraries were made using the immunoSEQ multiplex PCR assay. The entire isolated RNA was reverse transcribed using the High Capacity cDNA Reverse Transcription Kit, and thus expressed TCRB transcripts were sequenced. In its TCRdb copy, this immuneACCESS table keeps in-frame sequences only and misses some clones. Where compared with another copy, unresolved V genes explain less than half of these, and the others have no known cause. This sample has some 640,000 clones in its table, and over 11% of those were observed once. Of the sample, 0.04% falls within the top ten clones. These receptors' antigens are unknown. The sequenced sample was naive CD4+ T cells from blood. The cell subset or site label on this specimen signifies: true naive CD4+ T cells. Every receptor here comes from a man between 18 and 35 years old with type 1 diabetes.

Concerning this clone itself: Other nucleotide sequences from this sample produce the same CDR3. This chain connects TRBV5-1 to TRBJ2-1; 11 bases agree with TRBD1. J lost 6 bases, V lost 4 bases, and 3 bases had no gene match. This CDR3 is built from 14 residues. Germline V gives CDR1 SGHRS, CDR2 YFSETQ. CDR3 sequence: CASSPGTGGNEQFF. CDR3 nucleotides: TGCGCCAGCAGCCCCGGGACAGGGGGCAATGAGCAGTTCTTC. Combining the CDR3 with reference TRBV5-1 and TRBJ2-1 gives the whole variable domain KAGVTQTPRYLIKTRGQQVTLSCSPISGHRSVSWYQQTPGQGLQFLFEYFSETQRNKGNFPGRFSGRQFSNSRSEMNVSTLELGDSALYLCASSPGTGGNEQFFGPGTRLTVL.

This clone was seen once. This chain connects TRBV28 to TRBJ2-5; D is uncertain. Trimming removed 3 bases from V and 4 bases from J, with 12 bases in between. The CDR3 consists of 14 residues. CDR1 and CDR2 (germline): MDHEN, SYDVKM. The CDR3 loop reads CASSFTGLGETQYF. The DNA of the CDR3 is TGTGCCAGCAGTTTCACCGGGTTAGGAGAGACCCAGTACTTC.

J is TRBJ1-5 and V is TRBV19; the match to TRBD1 covers 8 bases. The CDR3 contains 14 residues. Looked up from germline, CDR1 is LNHDA and CDR2 is SQIVND (reference sequence). V was pared by 5 bases and J by 3 bases, with 3 bases of the junction left unmatched. The CDR3 reads CASSLQGDNQPQHF. CDR3 sequence (DNA): TGTGCCAGTAGTCTACAGGGGGACAATCAGCCCCAGCATTTT.

The V call is TRBV25-1, the J call TRBJ2-1; 8 positions agree with TRBD2. V dropped 2 bases and J dropped 0; count of bases not matched to a gene: 3. Germline V CDR1 and CDR2: MGHDK, SYGVNS. The CDR3 contains 16 residues. The CDR3: CASSEAGGRSYNEQFF. CDR3 DNA: TGTGCCAGCAGTGAAGCGGGGGGCCGCTCCTACAATGAGCAGTTCTTC.

V and J are TRBV10-3 and TRBJ1-1; no firm D call. CDR3 length: 14 residues. Per germline, CDR1 ENHRY and CDR2 SYGVKD. The V end was cut by 3 bases, the J end by 4 bases, with 12 bases between. The CDR3 reads CAISDPRISTEAFF. The CDR3, as DNA: TGTGCCATCAGTGACCCGCGTATCAGCACTGAAGCTTTCTTT.

This chain joins TRBV14 and TRBJ2-5, with D possibly matching TRBD1 (6 bases). Looked up from germline, CDR1 is SGHDN and CDR2 is FVKESK. V was clipped by 0 bases and J by 5 bases, with 16 bases between them. The CDR3 covers 16 residues. The CDR3 DNA is TGTGCCAGCAGCCAAGATGTAAGGGGGATCATCGAGACCCAGTACTTC. It translates to CASSQDVRGIIETQYF.

The V gene is TRBV6-5, the J gene TRBJ1-2; D not certain. The V and J ends lost 4 bases and 4 bases respectively, with 4 bases between them. This CDR3 spans 11 amino acids. CDR1 and CDR2 (germline): MNHEY, SVGAGI. The CDR3 coding sequence is TGTGCCAGCAGTTCCAGCTATGGCTACACCTTC. Amino acid sequence: CASSSSYGYTF.

The chain has TRBV13 and TRBJ2-5, with D possibly matching TRBD1 (5 bases). The CDR3 runs 13 residues. Trimming removed 3 bases from V and 5 bases from J, with 10 bases in between. Germline V lookup: CDR1 PRHDT, CDR2 FYEKMQ (reference sequence). CDR3 coding DNA: TGTGCCAGCAGCTTCCAGGGTATCGAGACCCAGTACTTC. This gives the protein CASSFQGIETQYF.

This chain links TRBV7-2 with TRBJ1-5; tentative D call: TRBD1 (5 bases). Germline CDR1 is SGHTA and CDR2 is FQGNSA. This CDR3 has 15 amino acids. The V gene lost 5 bases and the J gene lost 6 bases, with 17 bases spanning the gap. The CDR3, as DNA: TGTGCCAGCAGCCACGGAGTGGGGGTGGGTCAGCCCCAGCATTTT. Residues: CASSHGVGVGQPQHF.

The DNA for the CDR3 is TGTGCCAGCAGGAGTGCTACCTCGTACGAGCAGTACTTC. This codes for CASRSATSYEQYF. This chain joins TRBV6-5 and TRBJ2-7, with D hard to call. The CDR3 loop spans 13 amino acids. Trimming removed 6 bases from V and 4 bases from J, with 13 bases in between. The germline gives CDR1 MNHEY, CDR2 SVGAGI.

In its sample, this clone was seen a few times. The chain couples TRBV10-3 to TRBJ2-5, with TRBD1 matching 7 bases. This CDR3 comprises 14 residues. Losses at the gene ends were 6 bases for V and 2 bases for J; bases not matched to a gene: 6. CDR1 is ENHRY and CDR2 is SYGVKD in the germline V gene. CDR3 sequence: CAIRARQGQETQYF. For the CDR3, the DNA is TGTGCCATCAGGGCCCGACAGGGTCAAGAGACCCAGTACTTC.

The chain joins TRBV4-3 to TRBJ2-5; tentatively, D is TRBD1 or TRBD2 (6 bases each). Per the germline V gene, CDR1 is LGHNA and CDR2 is YSLEER. The V end was cut by 3 bases, the J end by 4 bases, with 12 bases between. The CDR3 has 14 residues. This CDR3 is CASSQEGGLETQYF. The CDR3 DNA sequence: TGCGCCAGCAGCCAGGAGGGGGGTCTAGAGACCCAGTACTTC.

DNA of the CDR3: TGTGCCAGCAGCGTTCAGGTCGTGAACACTGAAGCTTTCTTT. The encoded protein is CASSVQVVNTEAFF. The rearrangement joins TRBV9 to TRBJ1-1; D gene uncertain. CDR1 and CDR2 from the germline V gene are SGDLS and YYNGEE. V was shortened by 2 bases and J by 0 bases, with 8 bases between the two germline ends. The CDR3 consists of 14 residues.

This clone was observed a handful of times. The chain employs TRBV28 and TRBJ1-5; TRBD1 agrees at 8 bases. This CDR3 contains 18 residues. V lost 5 bases, J lost 3 bases, and 15 bases stayed unmatched. The V gene's germline CDR1 is MDHEN and CDR2 SYDVKM. CDR3 in DNA: TGTGCCAGCAGTCGCGGGACAGGAATACCCTATTACAATCAGCCCCAGCATTTT. Its translation is CASSRGTGIPYYNQPQHF.

The V gene is TRBV28, the J gene TRBJ2-7; 9 positions agree with TRBD2. From germline, CDR1 is MDHEN and CDR2 SYDVKM. V dropped 6 bases and J dropped 3; count of bases not matched to a gene: 6. The CDR3 is made up of 14 amino acids. In nucleotides, the CDR3 is TGTGCCAGCAGACCTAGCGGGACGAACTACGAGCAGTACTTC. It specifies CASRPSGTNYEQYF.

This clone was seen many times. V gene TRBV7-9 combines with J gene TRBJ1-1; no definite D call. The CDR3 has 11 amino acids. With 2 bases removed from V and 4 bases from J, the gap between germline ends came to 2 bases. The V gene's germline CDR1 is SEHNR and CDR2 FQNEAQ (reference sequence). The chain's CDR3 is CASSLSTEAFF. CDR3 sequence (DNA): TGTGCCAGCAGCTTATCCACTGAAGCTTTCTTT.